These 14 T cell receptor beta chains were all obtained from the same sample, sequenced in a study of T cell repertoires in cytomegalovirus infection. MiXCR, applied by TCRdb to the reads, yields one record per CDR3 protein. Altogether 350,000 to 450,000 distinct CDR3 sequences are present, 15% to 20% being singletons, with the ten largest covering 8.5% to 10%. The sample consisted of PBMCs. The receptors come from a human donor in good health (CMV status not recorded). Some clones in this sample may be carry-over from other donors' samples.

The table lists this clonotype with a few counts. The genes are TRBV7-8 and TRBJ2-3; TRBD2 aligns across 8 bases. CDR1 and CDR2 from the germline V gene are SGHVS and FQNEAQ. This CDR3 contains 16 residues. With 5 bases clipped from V and 3 bases from J, the junction kept 10 bases outside the gene matches. CDR3 in amino acids: CASSPGRLARTDTQYF. The CDR3 bases are TGTGCCAGCAGCCCTGGACGACTAGCGCGGACAGATACGCAGTATTTT.

This clonotype appeared a few times. The chain has TRBV19 and TRBJ2-4; D is uncertain. Germline CDR1 is LNHDA and CDR2 is SQIVND (reference sequence). Trimming stripped 0 bases from V and 0 bases from J, with 6 bases between. This CDR3 has 15 amino acids. CDR3 loop: CASSIDVVAKNIQYF. Here the CDR3 DNA reads TGTGCCAGTAGTATAGACGTGGTAGCCAAAAACATTCAGTACTTC.

This clonotype was counted a single time. The chain is built from TRBV2 and TRBJ2-1; 9 nucleotides agree with TRBD2. Germline CDR1 is SNHLY and CDR2 is FYNNEI. V lost 3 bases and J lost 9; bases outside the gene matches: 6. CDR3 length: 14 amino acids. CDR3 bases: TGTGCCAGCAGTGAGCGGCGGGGGGGCCCTGAGCAGTTCTTC. Its protein product is CASSERRGGPEQFF.

This clonotype occurred a few times. The genes are TRBV6-8 and TRBJ2-2; 9 nucleotides agree with TRBD1. The CDR3 is 14 amino acids. V lost 4 bases to trimming and J lost 3 bases; unmatched junction nucleotides: 0. CDR1 is MNHGY and CDR2 is SAAAGT in the germline V gene. The CDR3 DNA sequence: TGTGCCAGCAGTTGGGACAGGGACACCGGGGAGCTGTTTTTT. As protein: CASSWDRDTGELFF.

This chain uses TRBV18 with TRBJ1-2; D unresolved. The length of the CDR3 is 13 residues. Germline values: CDR1 KGHSH, CDR2 LQKENI. V gave up 3 bases and J gave up 4 bases, with 9 bases separating them. The CDR3, as DNA: TGTGCCAGCTCACCTGAATTCCGCTATGGCTACACCTTC. Translating gives CASSPEFRYGYTF.

This clonotype has ten or more counts. The V and J genes are TRBV7-2 and TRBJ2-7; a possible D gene is TRBD2 (5 bases). The germline gives CDR1 SGHTA, CDR2 FQGNSA. V was shortened by 1 base and J by 7 bases, with 17 bases between the two germline ends. The CDR3 runs to 15 residues. CDR3 coding DNA: TGTGCCAGCAGCTTAGAGCCCTACGGACTCCTGGAGCAGTACTTC. Its translation is CASSLEPYGLLEQYF.

This CDR3 is CASSSGTVTYEQYF. The DNA of the CDR3 is TGTGCCAGCAGCTCCGGGACGGTTACCTACGAGCAGTACTTC. This chain uses TRBV7-6 with TRBJ2-7; TRBD1 or TRBD2 may be the D gene (5 bases each). The CDR3 length is 14 residues. The germline gives CDR1 SGHVS, CDR2 FNYEAQ. V lost 4 bases and J lost 2, with 12 bases in between.

This clonotype was counted at least ten times. The rearrangement joins TRBV11-2 to TRBJ1-2; D remains unclear. Germline-derived CDR1 and CDR2 are SGHAT and FQNNGV. With 5 bases removed from V and 7 bases from J, the gap between germline ends came to 14 bases. There are 13 residues in the CDR3. The CDR3 region is CASSPFRGAGYTF. CDR3 in DNA: TGTGCCAGCAGCCCTTTTCGGGGAGCTGGCTACACCTTC. The full variable domain, with the rest looked up from reference TRBV11-2 and TRBJ1-2, is EAGVAQSPRYKIIEKRQSVAFWCNPISGHATLYWYQQILGQGPKLLIQFQNNGVVDDSQLPKDRFSAERLKGVDSTLKIQPAKLEDSAVYLCASSPFRGAGYTFGSGTRLTVV.

The CDR3 region is CASSSGNSDPTDTQYF. The CDR3 nucleotides read TGTGCCAGCAGCTCCGGGAACTCAGACCCGACAGATACGCAGTATTTT. This chain links TRBV11-2 with TRBJ2-3, with D possibly matching TRBD2 (5 bases). Between the trimmed V and J ends, which lost 4 bases and 3 bases, there was a span of 17 bases. Germline CDR1 reads SGHAT; CDR2 reads FQNNGV. There are 16 residues in the CDR3.

There are many counts of this clonotype. This chain uses TRBV7-9 with TRBJ1-1; D gene unclear. CDR1 SEHNR and CDR2 FQNEAQ come from the germline V gene (reference sequence). The CDR3 is 13 residues long. Trimming shortened V by 0 bases and J by 5 bases, and 7 bases separated the two germline ends. The CDR3 region has the DNA TGTGCCAGCAGCTTAGCCGGGGTTACTGAAGCTTTCTTT. As protein: CASSLAGVTEAFF.

V gene TRBV20-1 combines with J gene TRBJ1-4; weak D call: TRBD1 (6 bases). This CDR3 region has 14 residues. V was pared by 4 bases and J by 5 bases, with 14 bases between. Germline CDR1 is DFQATT and CDR2 is SNEGSKA (reference sequence). The CDR3 region has the DNA TGCAGTGCTAAACCTGGACAGCGGAATGAAAAACTGTTTTTT. Translated: CSAKPGQRNEKLFF.

The chain combines TRBV20-1 with TRBJ2-7; possibly TRBD2 for D (6 bases). The germline gives CDR1 DFQATT, CDR2 SNEGSKA (reference sequence). The CDR3 runs to 12 residues. Deletions cut 6 bases from V and 3 bases from J, with 12 bases between. CDR3 DNA: TGCAGTGCCCGGGACTTTTACTACGAGCAGTACTTC. Amino acids: CSARDFYYEQYF.

This clonotype has a count of ten or more. The V call is TRBV18, the J call TRBJ1-5, with 8 bases aligning to TRBD1. The CDR3 loop spans 14 amino acids. The J segment lost 4 bases and the V segment lost 8 bases, leaving 7 bases of the junction unmatched. Looked up from germline, CDR1 is KGHSH and CDR2 is LQKENI. The CDR3 region is CASSPGQGNQPQHF. CDR3 bases: TGTGCCAGCAGCCCAGGACAGGGTAATCAGCCCCAGCATTTT.

This clonotype appeared many times. The chain couples TRBV7-9 to TRBJ2-2, with a weak D call TRBD2 (5 bases). CDR3 length equals 14 residues. Germline CDR1 SEHNR, CDR2 FQNEAQ (reference sequence). V shed 5 bases and J shed 11 bases, with 18 bases lying between them. The chain's CDR3 is CASSREGGHRELFF. The CDR3 coding sequence is TGTGCCAGCAGCCGCGAGGGCGGCCACCGTGAGCTGTTTTTT.